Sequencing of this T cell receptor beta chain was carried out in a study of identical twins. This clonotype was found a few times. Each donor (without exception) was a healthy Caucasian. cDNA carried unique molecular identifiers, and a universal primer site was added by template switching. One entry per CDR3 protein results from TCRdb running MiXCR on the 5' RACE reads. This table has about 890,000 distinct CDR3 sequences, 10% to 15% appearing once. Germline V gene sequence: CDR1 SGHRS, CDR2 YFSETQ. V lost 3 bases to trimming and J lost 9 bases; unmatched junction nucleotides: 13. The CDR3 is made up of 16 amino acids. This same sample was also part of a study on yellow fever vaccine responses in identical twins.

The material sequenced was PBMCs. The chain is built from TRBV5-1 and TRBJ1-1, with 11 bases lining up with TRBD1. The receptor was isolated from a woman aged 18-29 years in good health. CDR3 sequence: CASSSTGGTGGRKAFF. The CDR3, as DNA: TGCGCCAGCAGCTCTACCGGGGGGACAGGGGGGCGGAAAGCTTTCTTT. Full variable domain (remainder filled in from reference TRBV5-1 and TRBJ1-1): KAGVTQTPRYLIKTRGQQVTLSCSPISGHRSVSWYQQTPGQGLQFLFEYFSETQRNKGNFPGRFSGRQFSNSRSEMNVSTLELGDSALYLCASSSTGGTGGRKAFFGQGTRLTVV.